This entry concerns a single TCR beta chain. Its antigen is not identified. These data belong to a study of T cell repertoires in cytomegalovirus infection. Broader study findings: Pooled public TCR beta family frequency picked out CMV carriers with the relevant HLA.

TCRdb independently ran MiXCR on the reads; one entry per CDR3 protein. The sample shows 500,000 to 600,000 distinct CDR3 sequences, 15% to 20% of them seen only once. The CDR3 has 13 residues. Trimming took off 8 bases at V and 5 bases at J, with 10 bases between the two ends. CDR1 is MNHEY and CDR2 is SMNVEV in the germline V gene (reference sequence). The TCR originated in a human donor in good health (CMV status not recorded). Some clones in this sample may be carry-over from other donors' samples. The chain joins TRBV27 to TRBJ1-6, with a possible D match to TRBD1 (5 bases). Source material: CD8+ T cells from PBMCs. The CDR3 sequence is CASGRGDNSPLHF. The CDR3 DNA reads TGTGCCAGCGGACGGGGGGATAATTCACCCCTCCACTTT.